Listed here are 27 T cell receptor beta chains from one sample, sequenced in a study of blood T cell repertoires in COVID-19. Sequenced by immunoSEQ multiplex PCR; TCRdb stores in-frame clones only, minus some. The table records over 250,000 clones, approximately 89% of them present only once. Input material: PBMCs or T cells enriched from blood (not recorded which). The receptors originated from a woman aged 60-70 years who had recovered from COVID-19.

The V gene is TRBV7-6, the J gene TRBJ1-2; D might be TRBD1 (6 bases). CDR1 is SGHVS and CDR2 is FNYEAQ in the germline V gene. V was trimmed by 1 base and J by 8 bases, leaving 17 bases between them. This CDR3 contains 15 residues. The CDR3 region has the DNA TGTGCCAGCAGCTTAGGCACAGGGCCCCTATACGGCTACACCTTC. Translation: CASSLGTGPLYGYTF. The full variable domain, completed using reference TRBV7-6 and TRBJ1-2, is GAGVSQSPRYKVTKRGQDVALRCDPISGHVSLYWYRQALGQGPEFLTYFNYEAQQDKSGLPNDRFSAERPEGSISTLTIQRTEQRDSAMYRCASSLGTGPLYGYTFGSGTRLTVV.

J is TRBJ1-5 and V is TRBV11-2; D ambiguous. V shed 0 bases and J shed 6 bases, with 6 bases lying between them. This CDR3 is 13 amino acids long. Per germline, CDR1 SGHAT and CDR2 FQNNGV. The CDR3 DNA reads TGTGCCAGCAGCTTAGACACGGGTCAGCCCCAGCATTTT. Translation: CASSLDTGQPQHF. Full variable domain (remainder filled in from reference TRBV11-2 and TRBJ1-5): EAGVAQSPRYKIIEKRQSVAFWCNPISGHATLYWYQQILGQGPKLLIQFQNNGVVDDSQLPKDRFSAERLKGVDSTLKIQPAKLEDSAVYLCASSLDTGQPQHFGDGTRLSIL.

The CDR3 DNA sequence: TGTGCCAGCAGTCCCTTAACGGGGTTCGGGGCCAACGTCCTGACTTTC. Translated, it gives CASSPLTGFGANVLTF. The chain uses TRBV28 and TRBJ2-6; weak D call: TRBD2 (5 bases). CDR3 size: 16 residues. The germline V and J ends were trimmed by 5 bases and 4 bases, with 15 bases remaining between them. Germline V lookup: CDR1 MDHEN, CDR2 SYDVKM.

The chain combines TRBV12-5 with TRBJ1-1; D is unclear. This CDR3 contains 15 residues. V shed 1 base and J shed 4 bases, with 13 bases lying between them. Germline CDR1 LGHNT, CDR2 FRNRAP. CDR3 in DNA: TGTGCTAGTGGTTTGGGGCCGGCAGAGGGCACTGAAGCTTTCTTT. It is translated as CASGLGPAEGTEAFF.

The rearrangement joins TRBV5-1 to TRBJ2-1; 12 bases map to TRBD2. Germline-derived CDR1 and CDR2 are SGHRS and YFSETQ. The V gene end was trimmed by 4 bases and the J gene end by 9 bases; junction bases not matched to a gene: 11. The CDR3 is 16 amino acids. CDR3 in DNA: TGCGCCAGCAGCCCGGGACTAGCGGGCCTGGGCAGTGAGCAGTTCTTC. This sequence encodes CASSPGLAGLGSEQFF.

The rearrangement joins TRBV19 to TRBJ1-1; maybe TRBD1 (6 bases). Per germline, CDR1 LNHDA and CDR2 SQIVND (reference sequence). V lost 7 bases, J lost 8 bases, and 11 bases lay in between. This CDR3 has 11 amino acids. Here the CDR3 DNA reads TGTGCCAGTACCAAAACAGGGGAAGCTTTCTTT. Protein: CASTKTGEAFF.

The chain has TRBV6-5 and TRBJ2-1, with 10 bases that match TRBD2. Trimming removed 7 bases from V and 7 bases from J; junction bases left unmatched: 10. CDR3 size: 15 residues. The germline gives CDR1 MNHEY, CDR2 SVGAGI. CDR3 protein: CASNEISGGLNEQFF. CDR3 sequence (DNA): TGTGCCAGCAACGAAATTAGCGGGGGGTTGAATGAGCAGTTCTTC.

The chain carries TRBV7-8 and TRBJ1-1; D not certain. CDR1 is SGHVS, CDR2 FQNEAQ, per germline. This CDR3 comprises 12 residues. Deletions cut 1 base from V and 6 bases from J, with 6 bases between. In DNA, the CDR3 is TGTGCCAGCAGCTTAGTCGCAGCTGAAGCTTTCTTT. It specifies CASSLVAAEAFF.

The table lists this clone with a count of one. CDR3 coding DNA: TGCGCCAGCAGCTTGGAACGGAGCTATGGCTACACCTTC. It is translated as CASSLERSYGYTF. This chain uses TRBV5-1 with TRBJ1-2; D remains ambiguous. The CDR3 is 13 amino acids. The V end was cut by 0 bases, the J end by 4 bases, with 7 bases between. Looked up from germline, CDR1 is SGHRS and CDR2 is YFSETQ.

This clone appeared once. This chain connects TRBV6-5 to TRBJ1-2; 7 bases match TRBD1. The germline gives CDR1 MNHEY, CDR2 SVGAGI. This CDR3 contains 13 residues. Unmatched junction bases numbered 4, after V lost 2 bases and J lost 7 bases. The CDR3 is CASSYHDRVGYTF. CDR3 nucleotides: TGTGCCAGCAGTTACCACGACAGGGTTGGCTACACCTTC.

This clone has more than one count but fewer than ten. In DNA, the CDR3 is TGTGCCAGCTCGGGACAGACCTACGAGCAGTACTTC. Its protein is CASSGQTYEQYF. The chain combines TRBV6-5 with TRBJ2-7; 7 nucleotides align to TRBD1. The V segment lost 8 bases and the J segment 2 bases; nucleotides outside the gene matches: 3. In germline, CDR1 is MNHEY, CDR2 SVGAGI. CDR3 length: 12 residues.

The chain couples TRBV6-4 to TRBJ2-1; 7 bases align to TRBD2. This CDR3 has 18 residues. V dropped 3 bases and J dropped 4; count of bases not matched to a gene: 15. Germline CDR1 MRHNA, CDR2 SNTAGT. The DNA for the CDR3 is TGTGCCAGCAGTGAACCCCCGGAGGGGACTAACCTTTACAATGAGCAGTTCTTC. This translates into CASSEPPEGTNLYNEQFF.

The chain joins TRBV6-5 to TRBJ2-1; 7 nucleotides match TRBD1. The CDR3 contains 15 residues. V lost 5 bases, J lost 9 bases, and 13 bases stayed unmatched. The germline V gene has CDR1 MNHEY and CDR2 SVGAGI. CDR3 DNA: TGTGCCAGCAGTCACTTTCCGGGACAGAGCGGTGAGCAGTTCTTC. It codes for CASSHFPGQSGEQFF.

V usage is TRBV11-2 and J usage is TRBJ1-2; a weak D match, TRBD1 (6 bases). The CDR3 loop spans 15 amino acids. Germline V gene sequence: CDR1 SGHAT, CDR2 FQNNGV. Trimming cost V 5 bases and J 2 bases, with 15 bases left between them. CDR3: CASSVQGLSNYGYTF. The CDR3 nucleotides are TGTGCCAGCAGCGTACAGGGTTTGAGCAACTATGGCTACACCTTC.

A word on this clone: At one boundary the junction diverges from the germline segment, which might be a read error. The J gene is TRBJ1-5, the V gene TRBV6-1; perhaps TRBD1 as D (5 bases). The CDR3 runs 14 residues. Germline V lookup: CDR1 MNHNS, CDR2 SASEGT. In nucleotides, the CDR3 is TGTGCCAGCAGTGAATCTACAGGTCGTCGTGCGGTCATTTTT. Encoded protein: CASSESTGRRAVIF.

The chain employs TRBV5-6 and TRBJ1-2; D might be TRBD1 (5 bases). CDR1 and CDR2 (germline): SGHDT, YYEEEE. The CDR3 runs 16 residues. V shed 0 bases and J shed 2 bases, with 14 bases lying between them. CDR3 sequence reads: CASSLVSVGGNYGYTF. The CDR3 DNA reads TGTGCCAGCAGCTTGGTCTCGGTGGGGGGAAACTATGGCTACACCTTC. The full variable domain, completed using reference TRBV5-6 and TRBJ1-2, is DAGVTQSPTHLIKTRGQQVTLRCSPKSGHDTVSWYQQALGQGPQFIFQYYEEEERQRGNFPDRFSGHQFPNYSSELNVNALLLGDSALYLCASSLVSVGGNYGYTFGSGTRLTVV.

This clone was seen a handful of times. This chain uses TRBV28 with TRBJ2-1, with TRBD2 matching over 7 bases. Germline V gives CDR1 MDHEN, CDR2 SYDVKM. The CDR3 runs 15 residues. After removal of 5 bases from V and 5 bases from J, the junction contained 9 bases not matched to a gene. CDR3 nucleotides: TGTGCCAGCAGTGCTCAGCGGGACTTCAACAATGAGCAGTTCTTC. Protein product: CASSAQRDFNNEQFF.

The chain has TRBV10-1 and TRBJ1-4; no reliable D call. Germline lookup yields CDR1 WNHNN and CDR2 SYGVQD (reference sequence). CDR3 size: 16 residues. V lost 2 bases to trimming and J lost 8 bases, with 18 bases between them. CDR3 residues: CASSEDRPTGNEKLFF. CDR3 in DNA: TGCGCCAGCAGTGAGGATCGCCCGACGGGTAACGAAAAACTGTTTTTT.

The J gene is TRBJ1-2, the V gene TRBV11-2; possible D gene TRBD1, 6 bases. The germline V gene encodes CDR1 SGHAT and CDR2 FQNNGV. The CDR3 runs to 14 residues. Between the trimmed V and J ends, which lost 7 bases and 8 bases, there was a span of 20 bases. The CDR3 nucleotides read TGTGCCAGCACCCTAGGGGGACAACATCCAGGCTACACCTTC. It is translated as CASTLGGQHPGYTF.

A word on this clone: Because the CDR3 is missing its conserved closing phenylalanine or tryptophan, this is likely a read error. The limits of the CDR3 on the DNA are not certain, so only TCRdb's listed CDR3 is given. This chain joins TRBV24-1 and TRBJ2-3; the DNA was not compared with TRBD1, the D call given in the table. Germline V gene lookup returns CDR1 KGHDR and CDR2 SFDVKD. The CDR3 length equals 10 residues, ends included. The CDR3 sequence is CATRGGTGQV.

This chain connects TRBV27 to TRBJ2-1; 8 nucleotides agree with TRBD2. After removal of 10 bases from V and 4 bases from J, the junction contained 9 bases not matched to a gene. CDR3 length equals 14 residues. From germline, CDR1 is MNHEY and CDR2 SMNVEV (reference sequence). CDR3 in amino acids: CAMDSGIGYNEQFF. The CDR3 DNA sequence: TGTGCCATGGATAGCGGGATAGGGTACAATGAGCAGTTCTTC.

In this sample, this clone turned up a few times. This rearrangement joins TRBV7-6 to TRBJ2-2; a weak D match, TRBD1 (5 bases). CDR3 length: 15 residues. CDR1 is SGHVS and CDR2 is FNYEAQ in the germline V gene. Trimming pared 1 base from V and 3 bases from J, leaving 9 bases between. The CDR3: CASSLGGSYTGELFF. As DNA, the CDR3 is TGTGCCAGCAGCTTAGGGGGCAGCTACACCGGGGAGCTGTTTTTT.

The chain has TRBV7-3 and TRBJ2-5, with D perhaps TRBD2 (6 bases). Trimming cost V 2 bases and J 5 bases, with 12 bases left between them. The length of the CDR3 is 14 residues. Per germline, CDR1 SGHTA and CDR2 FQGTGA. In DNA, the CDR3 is TGTGCCAGCAGCTTATCCGGGGGTGCGGAGACCCAGTACTTC. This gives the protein CASSLSGGAETQYF.

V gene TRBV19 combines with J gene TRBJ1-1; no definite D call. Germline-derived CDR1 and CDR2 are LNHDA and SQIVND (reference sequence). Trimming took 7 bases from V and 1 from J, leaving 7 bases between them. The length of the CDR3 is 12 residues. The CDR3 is CASKPGNTEAFF. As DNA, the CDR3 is TGTGCCAGTAAACCAGGGAACACTGAAGCTTTCTTT.

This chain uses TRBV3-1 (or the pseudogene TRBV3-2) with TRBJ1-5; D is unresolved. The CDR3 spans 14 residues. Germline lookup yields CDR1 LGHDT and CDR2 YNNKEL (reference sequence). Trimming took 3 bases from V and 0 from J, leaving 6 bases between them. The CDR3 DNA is TGTGCCAGCAGCCAGCAGGTTAGCAATCAGCCCCAGCATTTT. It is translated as CASSQQVSNQPQHF.

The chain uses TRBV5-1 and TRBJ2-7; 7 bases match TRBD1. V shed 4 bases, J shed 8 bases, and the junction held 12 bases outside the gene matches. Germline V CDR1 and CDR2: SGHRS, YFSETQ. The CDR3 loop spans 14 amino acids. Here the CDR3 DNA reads TGCGCCAGCAGCCCGGGGACAGCCCCTACGAAGCAGTACTTC. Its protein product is CASSPGTAPTKQYF.

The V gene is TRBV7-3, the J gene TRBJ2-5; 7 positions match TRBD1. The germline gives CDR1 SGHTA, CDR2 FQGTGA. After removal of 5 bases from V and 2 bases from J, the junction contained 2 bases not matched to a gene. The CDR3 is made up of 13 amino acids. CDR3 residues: CASSRDSQETQYF. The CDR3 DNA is TGTGCCAGCAGCCGGGACAGTCAAGAGACCCAGTACTTC.